A selection of T cell receptor beta chains follows, all from one sample in a study of CD8+ T cells in alopecia areata. The assay was immunoSEQ multiplex PCR, and TCRdb's table has in-frame clones only and misses some. The sample has fewer than 80,000 clones; roughly 57% are singletons. Sequences were derived from CD8+ T cells sorted from blood, sampled at week 0. The origin of the receptors is a human donor with alopecia areata. The CDR3 runs from the conserved cysteine through the conserved F or W. The D gene is left open where the match is weak. Only some rows state a clone size, as once, few, many or a class for expanded clones.

D	J	V	size	DNA	CDR3
TRBD2	TRBJ2-4	TRBV6-5	few	TGTGCCAGCAGTTACGCATCAGCGGGAGGGAAGTACTTC	CASSYASAGGKYF
-	TRBJ1-1	TRBV29-1	-	TGCAGCGCCTACAGGGAGATTGAAGCTTTCTTT	CSAYREIEAFF
TRBD1	TRBJ2-7	TRBV4-3	medium-sized	TGCGCCAGCAGCCAATCGACGCGCGGACAGGGTTCGGACGAGCAGTACTTC	CASSQSTRGQGSDEQYF
TRBD2	TRBJ2-1	TRBV29-1	few	TGCAGCGTCCCACTAGCGGGGGTCTCCTACAATGAGCAGTTCTTC	CSVPLAGVSYNEQFF
-	TRBJ2-3	TRBV7-9	-	TGTGCCAGCAGTTTCGGCACAGATACGCAGTATTTT	CASSFGTDTQYF
TRBD1	TRBJ2-7	TRBV30	-	TGTGCCTGGAGCATAGGACAGGGCTACGAGCAGTACTTC	CAWSIGQGYEQYF
-	TRBJ2-7	TRBV4-3	few	TGCGCCAGCAGCCAAGATGCGGGTTTTGTCGTTTGGGAGCAGTACTTC	CASSQDAGFVVWEQYF
TRBD2	TRBJ2-1	TRBV4-1	few	TGCGCCAGCAGCCAAGGGACTAGCGGGGCCAATGAGCAGTTCTTC	CASSQGTSGANEQFF
TRBD2	TRBJ2-3	TRBV7-9	few	TGTGCCAGCAGCTTAGCGACTAGCGAGGGCACAGATACGCAGTATTTT	CASSLATSEGTDTQYF
-	TRBJ2-5	TRBV6-5	-	TGTGCCAGCAGTTATGCTGTCTCTAGCGCCCGGGCCCAGTACTTC	CASSYAVSSARAQYF
TRBD2	TRBJ2-3	TRBV11-2	medium-sized	TGTGCCAGCAGCTTAGCTCCTAGCGGGAGAAAGTATTTT	CASSLAPSGRKYF
TRBD2	TRBJ2-4	TRBV18	-	TGTGCCAGCTCACCATGGACTAGCGGGGGGTCGGCCAAAAACATTCAGTACTTC	CASSPWTSGGSAKNIQYF
-	TRBJ2-5	TRBV25-1	-	TGTGCCAGCACTCATGCCGGACGACAAGAGACCCAGTACTTC	CASTHAGRQETQYF
TRBD1	TRBJ1-1	TRBV7-6	-	TGTGCCAGCAGCCATGGGACAGGGTTGGTTGAAGCTTTCTTT	CASSHGTGLVEAFF
TRBD1	TRBJ1-4	TRBV7-9	-	TGTGCCAGCAGCCCGGGACAGGGGAATGAAAAACTGTTTTTT	CASSPGQGNEKLFF
-	TRBJ2-7	TRBV15	-	TGTGCCACCAGCAGAGAAGGGGCAGGGCGGGAGCAGTACTTC	CATSREGAGREQYF
-	TRBJ1-2	TRBV7-9	-	TGTGCCAGCAGCTTAATTGCTAACTATGGCTACACCTTC	CASSLIANYGYTF
-	TRBJ2-7	TRBV27	-	TGTGCCAGCAAGGGGGGCTCCTACGAGCAGTACTTC	CASKGGSYEQYF
TRBD1	TRBJ2-2	TRBV2	-	TGTGCCAGCAGCCTCCGGGACAGGGGGACCGGGGAGCTGTTTTTT	CASSLRDRGTGELFF
TRBD1	TRBJ1-2	TRBV2	-	TGTGCCAGCCCGGACAGGGCCGGCGGCTACACCTTC	CASPDRAGGYTF
-	TRBJ2-3	TRBV27	-	TGTGCCAGCAGTTTGGGTCGCCCAGATACGCAGTATTTT	CASSLGRPDTQYF
TRBD2	TRBJ2-5	TRBV30	few	TGTGCCTGGAGTGTAAGCGGGAGACTAGAGACCCAGTACTTC	CAWSVSGRLETQYF
-	TRBJ1-2	TRBV7-9	-	TGTGCCAGCAGCTTGGAGATATACAGGGATGGGTTGGACTATGGCTACACCTTC	CASSLEIYRDGLDYGYTF
TRBD1	TRBJ2-7	TRBV27	-	TGTGCCAGCAGTTTACAGGGGGTTAGATACGAGCAGTACTTC	CASSLQGVRYEQYF
-	TRBJ2-4	TRBV27	many	TGTGCCAGCAGTCCTAGGGGGGGGTTAGCCAAAAACATTCAGTACTTC	CASSPRGGLAKNIQYF
-	TRBJ1-1	TRBV27	once	TGTGCCAGTGGGGCAGCGACCCCGAACACTGAAGCTTTCTTT	CASGAATPNTEAFF
-	TRBJ1-2	TRBV15	-	TGTGCCACCACCAATTTTGGGGGGTTCTATGGCTACACCTTC	CATTNFGGFYGYTF
-	TRBJ2-2	TRBV4-1	few	TGCGCCAGCGGGTACCCTAACACCGGGGAGCTGTTTTTT	CASGYPNTGELFF
-	TRBJ2-3	TRBV6-5	many	TGTGCCAGCAGCACGGGACCGGAGGTGAATACGCAGTATTTT	CASSTGPEVNTQYF
TRBD1	TRBJ2-7	TRBV29-1	few	TGCAGCGGAACCGGGACAGGGAGCTCCTACGAGCAGTACTTC	CSGTGTGSSYEQYF
TRBD2	TRBJ2-2	TRBV5-6	once	TGTGCCAGCAGCTTTCGACTAGCGGAAAACACCGGGGAGCTGTTTTTT	CASSFRLAENTGELFF
TRBD1	TRBJ2-5	TRBV28	-	TGTGCCAGCAGTGAGGGACAGAACCAAGAGACCCAGTACTTC	CASSEGQNQETQYF
-	TRBJ1-4	TRBV27	once	TGTGCCAGTGGGCAGATTCCATCAGAAAAACTGTTTTTT	CASGQIPSEKLFF
-	TRBJ2-1	TRBV4-1	few	TGCGCCAGCAGCCAAGAGCCTACAGGGATCTCCTACAATGAGCAGTTCTTC	CASSQEPTGISYNEQFF
-	TRBJ1-1	TRBV30	-	TGTGCCTGGAGTCGCACGCCTGAAGCTTTCTTT	CAWSRTPEAFF
TRBD2	TRBJ2-4	TRBV2	-	TGTGCCAGCAGTGAAATGGGACTAGCTATAAACATTCAGTACTTC	CASSEMGLAINIQYF
-	TRBJ2-7	TRBV4-3	-	TGCGCCAGCAGCCAAGATGATGGGTTGGCCGAGCAGTACTTC	CASSQDDGLAEQYF